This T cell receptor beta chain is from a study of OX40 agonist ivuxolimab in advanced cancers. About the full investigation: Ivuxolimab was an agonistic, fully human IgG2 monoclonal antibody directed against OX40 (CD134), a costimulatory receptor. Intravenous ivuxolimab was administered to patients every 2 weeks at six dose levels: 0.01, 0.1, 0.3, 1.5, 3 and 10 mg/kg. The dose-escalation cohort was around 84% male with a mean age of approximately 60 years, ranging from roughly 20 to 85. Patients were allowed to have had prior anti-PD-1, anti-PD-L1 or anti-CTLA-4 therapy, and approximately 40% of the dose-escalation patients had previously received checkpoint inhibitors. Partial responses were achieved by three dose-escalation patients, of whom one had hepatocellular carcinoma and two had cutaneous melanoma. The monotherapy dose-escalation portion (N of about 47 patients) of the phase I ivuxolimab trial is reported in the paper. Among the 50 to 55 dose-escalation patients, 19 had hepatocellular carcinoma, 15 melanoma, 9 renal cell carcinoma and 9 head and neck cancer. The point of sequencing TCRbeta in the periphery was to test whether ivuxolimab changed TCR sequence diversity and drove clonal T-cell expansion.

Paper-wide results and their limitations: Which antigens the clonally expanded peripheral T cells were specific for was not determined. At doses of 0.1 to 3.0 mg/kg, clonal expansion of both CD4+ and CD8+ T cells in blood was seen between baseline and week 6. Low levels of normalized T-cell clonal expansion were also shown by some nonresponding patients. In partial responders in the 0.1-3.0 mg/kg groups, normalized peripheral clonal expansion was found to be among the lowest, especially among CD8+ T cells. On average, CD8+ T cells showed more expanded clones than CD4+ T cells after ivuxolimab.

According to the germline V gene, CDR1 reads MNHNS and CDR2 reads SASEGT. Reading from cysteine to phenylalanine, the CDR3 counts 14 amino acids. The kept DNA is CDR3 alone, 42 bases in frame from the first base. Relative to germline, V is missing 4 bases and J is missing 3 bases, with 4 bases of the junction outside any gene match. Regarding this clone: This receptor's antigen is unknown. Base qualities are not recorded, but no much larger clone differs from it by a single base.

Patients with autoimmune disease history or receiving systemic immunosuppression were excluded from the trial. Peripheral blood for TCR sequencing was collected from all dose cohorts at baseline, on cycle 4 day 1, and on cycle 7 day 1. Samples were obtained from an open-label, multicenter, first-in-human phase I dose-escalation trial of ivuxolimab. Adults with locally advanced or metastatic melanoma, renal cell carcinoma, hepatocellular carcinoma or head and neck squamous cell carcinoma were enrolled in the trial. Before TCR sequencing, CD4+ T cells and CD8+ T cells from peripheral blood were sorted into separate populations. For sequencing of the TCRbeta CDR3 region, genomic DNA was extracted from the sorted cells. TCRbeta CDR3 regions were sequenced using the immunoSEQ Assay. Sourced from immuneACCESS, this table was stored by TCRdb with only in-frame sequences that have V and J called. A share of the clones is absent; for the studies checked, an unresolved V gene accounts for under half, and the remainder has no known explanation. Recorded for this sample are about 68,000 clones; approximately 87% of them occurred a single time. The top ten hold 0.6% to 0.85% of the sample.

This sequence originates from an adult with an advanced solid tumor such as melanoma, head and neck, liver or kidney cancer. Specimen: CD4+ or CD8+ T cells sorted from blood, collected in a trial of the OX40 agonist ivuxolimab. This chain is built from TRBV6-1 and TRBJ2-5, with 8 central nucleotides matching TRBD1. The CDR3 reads CASSATTGEETQYF. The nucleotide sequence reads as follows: TGTGCCAGCAGTGCAACGACAGGGGAAGAGACCCAGTACTTC.